This TCR beta chain was captured in a study of blood T cell repertoires in COVID-19. Overall study: There were acute and convalescent COVID-19 samples, and they came from the United States, Italy and Spain.

The CDR3 covers 20 residues. The germline V gene has CDR1 KGHSH and CDR2 LQKENI. The junction had 14 bases not matched to a gene; V was cut back by 2 bases and J by 0 bases. Assay used: immunoSEQ multiplex PCR; TCRdb lists only in-frame clones, some missing. The table has about 200,000 clones, approximately 86% seen once. Sequenced material: peripheral blood. The sequence came from a man in his 60s with acute or convalescent COVID-19. This chain connects TRBV18 to TRBJ2-2, with TRBD1 identical over 8 bases. As DNA, the CDR3 is TGTGCCAGCTCACCAAAGGCAGGGGGCGCCCCCCGGTCGAACACCGGGGAGCTGTTTTTT. Protein product: CASSPKAGGAPRSNTGELFF.